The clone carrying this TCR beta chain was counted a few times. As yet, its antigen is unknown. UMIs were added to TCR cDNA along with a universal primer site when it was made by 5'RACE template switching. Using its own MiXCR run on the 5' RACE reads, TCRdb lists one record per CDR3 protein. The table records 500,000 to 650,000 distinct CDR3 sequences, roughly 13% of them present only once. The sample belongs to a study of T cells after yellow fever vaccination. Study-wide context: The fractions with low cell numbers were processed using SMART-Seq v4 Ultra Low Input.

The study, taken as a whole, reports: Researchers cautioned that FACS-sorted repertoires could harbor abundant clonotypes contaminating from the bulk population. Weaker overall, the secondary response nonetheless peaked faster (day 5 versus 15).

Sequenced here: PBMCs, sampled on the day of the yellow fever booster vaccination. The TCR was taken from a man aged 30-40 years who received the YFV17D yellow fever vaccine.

The CDR3 loop reads CASSLAGGGPSTDTQYF. CDR3 sequence (DNA): TGTGCCAGCAGCTTAGCGGGCGGGGGCCCTAGCACAGATACGCAGTATTTT. The chain employs TRBV7-2 and TRBJ2-3; tentative D call: TRBD2 (7 bases). This CDR3 is built from 17 residues. Trimming took off 0 bases at V and 0 bases at J, with 13 bases between the two ends. The germline V gene encodes CDR1 SGHTA and CDR2 FQGNSA.